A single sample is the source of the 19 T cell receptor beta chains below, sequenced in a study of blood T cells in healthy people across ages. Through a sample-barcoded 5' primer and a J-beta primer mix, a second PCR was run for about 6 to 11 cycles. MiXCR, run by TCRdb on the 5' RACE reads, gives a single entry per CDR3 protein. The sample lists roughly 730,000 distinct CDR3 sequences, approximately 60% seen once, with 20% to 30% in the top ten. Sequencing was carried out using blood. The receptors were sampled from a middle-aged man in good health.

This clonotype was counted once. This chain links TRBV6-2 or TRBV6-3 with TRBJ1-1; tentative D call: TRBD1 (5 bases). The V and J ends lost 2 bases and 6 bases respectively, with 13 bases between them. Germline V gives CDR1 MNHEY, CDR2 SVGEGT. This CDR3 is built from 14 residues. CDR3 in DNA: TGTGCCAGCAGTTACGAGGGGTTAAACGCTGAAGCTTTCTTT. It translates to CASSYEGLNAEAFF.

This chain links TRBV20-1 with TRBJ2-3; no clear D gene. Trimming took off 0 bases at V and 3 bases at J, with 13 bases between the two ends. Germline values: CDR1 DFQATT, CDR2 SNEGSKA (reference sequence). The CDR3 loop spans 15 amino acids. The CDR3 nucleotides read TGCAGTGCTAGAGATTGGTGGATTTTAACAGATACGCAGTATTTT. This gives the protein CSARDWWILTDTQYF.

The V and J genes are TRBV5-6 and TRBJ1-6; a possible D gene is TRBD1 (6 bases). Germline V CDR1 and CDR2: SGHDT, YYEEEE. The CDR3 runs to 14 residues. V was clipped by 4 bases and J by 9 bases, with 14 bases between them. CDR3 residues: CASSPEGRGSPLHF. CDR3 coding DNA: TGTGCCAGCAGCCCGGAGGGCAGGGGTTCACCCCTCCACTTT.

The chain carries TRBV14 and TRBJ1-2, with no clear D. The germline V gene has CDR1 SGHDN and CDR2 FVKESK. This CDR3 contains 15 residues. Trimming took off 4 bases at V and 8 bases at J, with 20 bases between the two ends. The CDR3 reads CASSPPGTFLGGYTF. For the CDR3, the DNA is TGTGCCAGCAGCCCTCCGGGAACCTTTCTAGGGGGCTACACCTTC.

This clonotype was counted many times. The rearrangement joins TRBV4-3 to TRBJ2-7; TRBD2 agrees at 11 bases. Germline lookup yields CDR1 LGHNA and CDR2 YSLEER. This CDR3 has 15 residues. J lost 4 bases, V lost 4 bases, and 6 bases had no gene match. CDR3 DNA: TGCGCCAGCAGCCCCGGGACTAGCGGAATTTACGAGCAGTACTTC. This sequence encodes CASSPGTSGIYEQYF.

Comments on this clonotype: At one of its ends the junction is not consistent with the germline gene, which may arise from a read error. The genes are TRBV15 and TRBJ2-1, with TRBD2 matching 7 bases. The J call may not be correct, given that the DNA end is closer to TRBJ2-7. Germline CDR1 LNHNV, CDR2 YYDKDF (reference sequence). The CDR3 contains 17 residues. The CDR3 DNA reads TGTGCCGCCAGCAGGGTTACAGCGGGGCTCTCCTACAATGAGCAGTACTTC. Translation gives CAASRVTAGLSYNEQYF.

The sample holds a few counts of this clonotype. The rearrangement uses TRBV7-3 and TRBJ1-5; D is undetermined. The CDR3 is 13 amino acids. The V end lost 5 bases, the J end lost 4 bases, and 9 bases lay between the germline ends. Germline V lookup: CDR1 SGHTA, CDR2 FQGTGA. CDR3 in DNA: TGTGCCAGCAGCCCGAGCCCGAATCAGCCCCAGCATTTT. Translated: CASSPSPNQPQHF.

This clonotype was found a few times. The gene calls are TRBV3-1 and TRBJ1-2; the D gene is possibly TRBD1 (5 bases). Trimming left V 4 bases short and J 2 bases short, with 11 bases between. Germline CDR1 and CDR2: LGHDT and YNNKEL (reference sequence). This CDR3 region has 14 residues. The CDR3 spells CASSRGHSNYGYTF. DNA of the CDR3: TGTGCCAGCAGCCGAGGACACTCAAACTATGGCTACACCTTC.

The CDR3 sequence is CASSTLPGSGNTIYF. Written as DNA, the CDR3 is TGTGCCAGCTCAACACTTCCCGGCTCTGGAAACACCATATATTTT. V is TRBV18 and J is TRBJ1-3; D gene unclear. Trimming shortened V by 5 bases and J by 0 bases, and 11 bases separated the two germline ends. The CDR3 has 15 amino acids. The germline CDR1 and CDR2 sequences are KGHSH and LQKENI.

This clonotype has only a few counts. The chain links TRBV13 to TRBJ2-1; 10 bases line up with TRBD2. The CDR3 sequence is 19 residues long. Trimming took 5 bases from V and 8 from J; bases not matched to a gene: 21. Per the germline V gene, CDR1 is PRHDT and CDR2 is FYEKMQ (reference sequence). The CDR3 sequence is CASSGRESGRAIEIDEQFF. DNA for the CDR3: TGTGCCAGCAGCGGAAGAGAGAGCGGGAGGGCCATAGAGATCGATGAGCAGTTCTTC.

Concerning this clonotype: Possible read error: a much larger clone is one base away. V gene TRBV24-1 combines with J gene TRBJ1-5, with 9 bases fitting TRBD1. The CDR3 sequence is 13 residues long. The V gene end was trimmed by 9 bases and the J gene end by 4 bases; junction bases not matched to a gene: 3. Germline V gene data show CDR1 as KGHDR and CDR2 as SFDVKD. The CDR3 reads CATGGQGNQPQHF. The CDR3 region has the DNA TGTGCCACCGGTGGACAGGGGAATCAGCCCCAGCATTTT.

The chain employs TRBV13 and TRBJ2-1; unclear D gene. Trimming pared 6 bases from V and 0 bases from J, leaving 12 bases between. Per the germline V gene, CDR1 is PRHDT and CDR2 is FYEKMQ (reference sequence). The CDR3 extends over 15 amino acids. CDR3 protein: CASREITLSYNEQFF. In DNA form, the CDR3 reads TGTGCCAGCAGGGAGATAACTCTCTCCTACAATGAGCAGTTCTTC. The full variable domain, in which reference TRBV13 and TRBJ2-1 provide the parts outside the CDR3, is AAGVIQSPRHLIKEKRETATLKCYPIPRHDTVYWYQQGPGQDPQFLISFYEKMQSDKGSIPDRFSAQQFSDYHSELNMSSLELGDSALYFCASREITLSYNEQFFGPGTRLTVL.

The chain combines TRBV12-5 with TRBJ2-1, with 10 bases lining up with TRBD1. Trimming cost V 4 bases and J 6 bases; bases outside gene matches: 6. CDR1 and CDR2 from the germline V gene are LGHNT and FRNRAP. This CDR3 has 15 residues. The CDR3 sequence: CASGSTRDRGNEQFF. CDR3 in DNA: TGTGCTAGTGGTTCGACCCGGGACAGGGGCAATGAGCAGTTCTTC.

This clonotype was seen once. For the CDR3, the DNA is TGTGCCAGCAGCCAACTACTTACGGGCGCTTCACCCCTCCACTTT. Amino acids: CASSQLLTGASPLHF. V and J are TRBV3-1 and TRBJ1-6, with D hard to call. This CDR3 has 15 residues. Germline assignment: CDR1 LGHDT and CDR2 YNNKEL (reference sequence). The V end lost 2 bases, the J end lost 9 bases, and 14 bases lay between the germline ends.

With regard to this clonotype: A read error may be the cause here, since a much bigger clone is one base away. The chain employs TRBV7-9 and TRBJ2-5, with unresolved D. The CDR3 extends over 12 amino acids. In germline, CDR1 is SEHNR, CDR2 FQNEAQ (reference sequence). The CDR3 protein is CSSSLYGETQYF. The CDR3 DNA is TGTTCCAGCAGCTTGTATGGTGAGACCCAGTACTTC.

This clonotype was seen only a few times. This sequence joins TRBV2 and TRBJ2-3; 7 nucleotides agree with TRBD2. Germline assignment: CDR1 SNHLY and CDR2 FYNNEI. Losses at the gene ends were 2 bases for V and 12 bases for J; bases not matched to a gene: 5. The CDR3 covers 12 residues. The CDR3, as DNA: TGTGCCAGCAGTGAACGGCGGGGGATACAGTATTTT. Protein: CASSERRGIQYF.

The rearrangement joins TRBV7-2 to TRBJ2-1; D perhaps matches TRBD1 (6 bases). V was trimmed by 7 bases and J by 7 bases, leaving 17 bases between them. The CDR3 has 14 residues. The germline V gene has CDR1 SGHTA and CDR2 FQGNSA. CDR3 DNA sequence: TGTGCCAGCAATCCCGGGACACGGATGAATGAGCAGTTCTTC. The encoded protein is CASNPGTRMNEQFF. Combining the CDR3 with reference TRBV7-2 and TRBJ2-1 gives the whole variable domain GAGVSQSPSNKVTEKGKDVELRCDPISGHTALYWYRQSLGQGLEFLIYFQGNSAPDKSGLPSDRFSAERTGGSVSTLTIQRTQQEDSAVYLCASNPGTRMNEQFFGPGTRLTVL.

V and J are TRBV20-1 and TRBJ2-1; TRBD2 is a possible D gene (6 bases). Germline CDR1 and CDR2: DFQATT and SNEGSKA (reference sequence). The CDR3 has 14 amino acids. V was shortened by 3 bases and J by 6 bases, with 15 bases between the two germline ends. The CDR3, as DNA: TGCAGTGCTAGGGTAGCGGCGGGGCTCAATGAGCAGTTCTTC. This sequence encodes CSARVAAGLNEQFF.

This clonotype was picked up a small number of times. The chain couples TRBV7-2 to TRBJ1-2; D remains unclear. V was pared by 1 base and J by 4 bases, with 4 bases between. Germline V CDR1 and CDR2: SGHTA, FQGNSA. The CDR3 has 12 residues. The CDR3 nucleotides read TGTGCCAGCAGCTTAGGAATCTATGGCTACACCTTC. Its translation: CASSLGIYGYTF. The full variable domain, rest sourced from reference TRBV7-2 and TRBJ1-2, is GAGVSQSPSNKVTEKGKDVELRCDPISGHTALYWYRQSLGQGLEFLIYFQGNSAPDKSGLPSDRFSAERTGGSVSTLTIQRTQQEDSAVYLCASSLGIYGYTFGSGTRLTVV.